This section outlines one TCR beta chain sequence together with its context. This clonotype appeared many times. The target of this receptor is not known. The record has no base qualities; no much larger clone is one base away. This record comes from a study of neurological immune-mediated disorders (dated by TCRdb to between 2017 and 2020). General notes on the study: The study compared peripheral blood TCR-beta repertoires of HTLV-I-associated myelopathy (HAM/TSP) patients, multiple sclerosis patients and healthy controls using UMI-based sequencing. Longitudinal samples, technical triplicates and paired sorted CD4+ and CD8+ T-cell subsets, alongside PBMC samples, were included among the roughly 100 TCR-beta libraries. Longitudinal HAM/TSP and healthy donors were sampled at 3 time-points each (roughly 3-40 month intervals). The cohort included some 66 subjects: approximately 15 with HAM/TSP, some 34 with multiple sclerosis, and approximately 20 healthy controls.

The sample's time point, from its label and the paper: longitudinal time-point 2. For the unsorted PBMC libraries, 2 million PBMCs were stored in RNAlater at -80 degrees C until RNA extraction and were used to generate the libraries. Peripheral blood underwent Ficoll-Hypaque density gradient centrifugation to isolate PBMCs, which were then cryopreserved in liquid nitrogen. cDNA was synthesized by template-switch 5'RACE using a primer with a 10-nucleotide random unique molecular identifier that tagged each TCR transcript. Over 180 million TCR-beta sequences, covering 15-18 subjects, were produced in each sequencing run. Total RNA was extracted with the RNeasy kit. TCR-beta VDJ regions were amplified with primers for the TCR constant region and the 5'RACE anchor, using the KAPA Real-time Library Amplification kit. Sample indexes and Illumina adaptors were added in a first PCR, after which library yield was increased in a second PCR. The roughly 650 bp TCR product was size-selected on a 2% E-gel SizeSelection system after Ampure bead purification. Before pooling, library quality was checked on a Bioanalyzer, concentration was measured with Qubit, and libraries were quantified with the Kapa Library Quantification kit. An Illumina HiSeq 2500 was used to sequence the libraries paired-end at 2 x 150 bp. To increase sequence diversity, roughly 24-32% phiX was spiked into each library pool. The authors' pipeline ran thus. The UMI-based MiGEC pipeline processed quality-filtered reads and removed over 75% of raw TCR sequences during error correction. VDJ genes were aligned to IMGT germline references, and clonotypes were defined by unique CDR3 amino acid sequence plus V-J genes. Clonal expansion, Shannon diversity and CDR3 relatedness (CalcPairwiseDistances, ClusterSamples) were evaluated with VDJtools, and phylogenetic trees were built with CLCbio workbench. Clones with at least 8 unique UMIs were defined as expanded, with this threshold being based on coefficient-of-variation modelling across technical triplicates. The public reads were quality trimmed at Q25 with fastp and then assembled into clones with MiXCR by TCRdb, keeping productive beta chains. One record per CDR3 amino acid sequence lists the most common genes and DNA. TCRdb, not the authors, supplied the V and J calls. The sample contains about 49,000 distinct CDR3 sequences, about an eighth of them found a single time. The ten largest clones add up to roughly 4.5% of the sample.

From its cysteine to its phenylalanine, the CDR3 spans 15 amino acids. Only the CDR3 region is kept as DNA, spanning 45 bases read in frame from base 1. According to the germline V gene, CDR1 reads SGHDN and CDR2 reads FVKESK. Here V drops 3 bases and J drops 4 bases, and the junction holds 5 bases not matched to any gene. What the authors observed across the whole study: No identical CDR3 amino acid sequences were shared among expanded clones across subjects, suggesting private TCR-beta repertoires in all groups. The highest TCR clonal expansion was observed in HAM/TSP patients, whereas the lowest was observed in MS patients, even when compared with healthy controls.

Sequencing was performed on PBMCs. This receptor was taken from a male donor with HTLV-1-associated myelopathy (HAM/TSP). The rearrangement joined TRBV14 to TRBJ1-2; the junction holds 10 bases that match TRBD1. The CDR3 protein sequence reads: CASSHRDRGLYGYTF. The bases are TGTGCCAGCAGCCACCGGGACAGGGGCCTCTATGGCTACACCTTC.